These 2 T cell receptor beta chains were all obtained from the same sample, sequenced in a study of regulatory T cells in long-lasting Graves disease. Stated time point: persistent/refractory GD, antithyroid drugs over 5 years with positive TRAb. With RNA extracted from PBMCs as input, the TCR library was made. TCR beta libraries were built with iRepertoire HTBI primers and Arm-PCR of CDR3 regions. One entry per CDR3 protein results from TCRdb running MiXCR on the multiplex PCR reads. The profile shows a few hundred thousand distinct CDR3 sequences, roughly 25% of them singletons. The sample in question was peripheral blood mononuclear cells (PBMCs), obtained when the disease was refractory, from a patient treated with antithyroid drugs. These TCRs come from a woman aged 40-49 years with Graves disease.

This clonotype showed up just a few times. Here the CDR3 reads CASSYSKAGGRGNQPQHF. CDR3 bases: TGTGCCAGCAGTTACTCGAAGGCAGGGGGCCGGGGCAATCAGCCCCAGCATTTT. The chain employs TRBV6-5 and TRBJ1-5; TRBD1 agrees at 8 bases. This CDR3 comprises 18 residues. Trimming took 0 bases from V and 2 from J; bases not matched to a gene: 9. The germline CDR1 and CDR2 sequences are MNHEY and SVGAGI.

This clonotype was observed many times. V gene TRBV29-1 combines with J gene TRBJ2-5, with D unclear. This CDR3 spans 14 amino acids. Trimming cost V 5 bases and J 4 bases, with 17 bases left between them. CDR1 and CDR2 from the germline V gene are SQVTM and ANQGSEA. The CDR3 spells CSVMKTRPIETQYF. CDR3 DNA: TGCAGCGTTATGAAGACTCGGCCGATAGAGACCCAGTACTTC.